This TCR beta chain was observed in a study of CXCR3-negative and CXCR3-positive naive CD8 T cells (dated by TCRdb to the late 2010s). For the study in its entirety: In total, about 135 million TRB reads were obtained, or roughly 1.5 +/- 0.3 million reads per library. Data from about ten donors, pooled across two independent experiments, went into the diversity and physicochemical repertoire analyses. For the TRBV-TRBJ cluster analysis, the naive subsets came from a handful of donors, while the memory cells came from 3 donors. What the work shows at the level of the full study, not this receptor alone: Comparably high repertoire diversity was found in both naive subsets, whereas much lower repertoire diversity was found in memory CD8+ T cells. Freshly isolated PBMCs were used for most assays because CXCR3 expression went down partially after cryopreservation. Because surface CD5, which is linked to self-reactivity in mice, was comparable between the naive subsets, TCR interaction strength was also inferred from TRB CDR3 physicochemical properties. Compared with CXCR3-negative naive cells, CXCR3-positive naive cells had TRB CDR3s with higher hydrophobicity (lower Kidera factor 4), lower energy, and higher strength and volume indices. Similar TRBV-TRBJ usage was shown by naive CXCR3-negative and CXCR3-positive cells from the same donor, whereas distinct patterns were shown by memory cells.

The CDR3 starts with the cysteine, ends with the phenylalanine, and has 15 residues. The coding DNA is unavailable. According to the germline V gene (reference sequence), CDR1 reads SGHNT and CDR2 reads YYREEE. As to this clonotype: It lacks a known antigen.

For every CD8+ T cell subset, approximately 300,000 cells were flow-sorted straight into RLT lysis buffer, and each subset was sorted in triplicate. Naive CD8+ T cells were defined stringently as CD45RO-CCR7+CD27+CD95- to exclude memory contaminants. Peripheral blood mononuclear cells were isolated from buffy coats using standard density gradient centrifugation. Naive CXCR3-negative and CXCR3-positive CD8+ T cells were flow-sorted using a FACSAria III. Total RNA was extracted from sorted cells with an RNeasy Mini Kit. Sequenced using a NextSeq 550. The Human TCR Profiling Kit (MiLaboratory) was used to make UMI-labeled 5' RACE TRB cDNA libraries. cDNA synthesis used the entire amount of extracted RNA, and PCR amplification then used the entire amount of cDNA produced. Libraries were prepared in parallel with an identical number of PCR cycles. In the source study's methods: With a minimum of two reads required per UMI, MIGEC and MiXCR pulled out about 50,000 +/- 10,000 unique UMI-labeled TRB cDNA molecules from each library. An average of approximately 40,000 +/- 10,000 functional in-frame TRB CDR3 nucleotide clonotypes without stop codons was found per library. After downsampling to 5000 UMI-labeled TRB molecules per sample, diversity metrics such as normalized Shannon-Wiener and Chao1 were calculated in VDJtools. Clonotype-size-weighted physicochemical properties of the central five CDR3 residues (interaction energy, strength, volume and Kidera factor 4) were computed in VDJtools. Following TCRdb reprocessing, every CDR3 protein sequence forms one entry, and DNA is not provided. The V and J calls follow TCRdb's processing rather than the paper's. The sample table includes over 35,000 distinct CDR3 sequences. The leading ten clones occupy about 2.3% of the sample.

The sample was naive CXCR3- CD8+ T cells from blood. The sample's cell subset or site label, decoded: CD45RO-CCR7+CD27+CD95- naive CD8+ T cells lacking CXCR3 (TNR3-). This receptor was identified in a human donor in good health. Some clones in this sample may be carry-over from other donors' samples. The chain couples TRBV5-4 to TRBJ2-2; TCRdb reports TRBD2, a call that lacks DNA to check it against. The CDR3 corresponds to CASGTSGGLTGELFF.